The rows below give T cell receptor beta chains drawn from one sample of a study of CD8 T cells in Susac syndrome. From the immunoSEQ multiplex PCR reads, TCRdb called clonotypes with MiXCR, one entry per CDR3 protein. The sample yields some 130,000 distinct CDR3 sequences, approximately 95% seen once. Source material: CD8+ T cells from PBMCs. These receptors all stem from a human donor with Susac syndrome. CDR3s include the opening cysteine and the closing phenylalanine or tryptophan. Each record gives: clone size, V gene, D gene, J gene, CDR3 DNA, CDR3 protein. D genes are given only for firm matches. Clone size, where shown, is once, few, many, or a class for clones that have expanded.

.	TRBV28	.	TRBJ2-1	TGTGCCAGCATCGCTGGGGGGTCACATGAGCAGTTCTTC	CASIAGGSHEQFF
.	TRBV5-5	.	TRBJ2-1	TGTGCCAGCAGCCTGGTACATAATGAGCAGTTCTTC	CASSLVHNEQFF
once	TRBV20-1	TRBD2	TRBJ2-1	TGCAGTGCCCCTTCGGGAGGGGAGCAGTTCTTC	CSAPSGGEQFF
.	TRBV5-1	TRBD1	TRBJ1-1	TGCGCCAGCAGCTTGGGGGACAGGGACACTGAAGCTTTCTTT	CASSLGDRDTEAFF
.	TRBV11-2	.	TRBJ2-7	TGTGCCAGCAGCGTATTTAAATGGACCTACGAGCAGTACTTC	CASSVFKWTYEQYF
.	TRBV12-3/TRBV12-4	TRBD1	TRBJ1-6	TGTGCCAGCAGTTTTACGGCCGGGACAGGCGATCCCCTCCACTTT	CASSFTAGTGDPLHF
.	TRBV7-8	.	TRBJ1-2	TGTGCCAGCAGCTTAGGCGGGAGTAACTATGGCTACACCTTC	CASSLGGSNYGYTF
.	TRBV9	TRBD1	TRBJ2-7	TGTGCCAGCAGTGAACCCCCCGGGACAGGGAACTCCAACTTC	CASSEPPGTGNSNF
.	TRBV20-1	.	TRBJ2-1	TGCAGTGCGCGAGTCGATGCGGGAAGGCACAATGAGCAGTTCTTC	CSARVDAGRHNEQFF
.	TRBV12-3/TRBV12-4	.	TRBJ1-4	TGTGCCAGCAGACAAGGGTCAACTAATGAAAAACTGTTTTTT	CASRQGSTNEKLFF
.	TRBV9	.	TRBJ2-2	TGTGCCAGCAGCGTAGTCGTTAGCGCGAACACCGGGGAGCTGTTTTTT	CASSVVVSANTGELFF
.	TRBV3-1	TRBD2	TRBJ2-3	TGTGCCAGCAGCCCTCACCAGCGGGAAGGAGGGATGACAGATACGCAGTATTTT	CASSPHQREGGMTDTQYF
.	TRBV2	TRBD2	TRBJ2-3	TGTGCCAGCAGTGAAGATCCCCCTAGCGGGTTTACAGATACGCAGTATTTT	CASSEDPPSGFTDTQYF
.	TRBV5-6	.	TRBJ1-1	TGTGCCAGCAGCTTGGGAGGTCCTGAAGCTTTCTTT	CASSLGGPEAFF
few	TRBV27	.	TRBJ2-3	TGTGCCAGCAGTTCGGACGAAGATACGCAGTATTTT	CASSSDEDTQYF
.	TRBV20-1	.	TRBJ2-1	TGCAGTGCGAATTACCCGGGGCTTGTATACAATGAGCAGTTCTTC	CSANYPGLVYNEQFF
.	TRBV15	.	TRBJ2-1	TGTGCCACCAGCAGAGATTCTTCCGCGGCGGTGGAGCAGTTCTTC	CATSRDSSAAVEQFF
.	TRBV12-3/TRBV12-4	TRBD1	TRBJ2-4	TGTGCCAGCAGACCCCGGGACAGCTACAAAAACATTCAGTACTTC	CASRPRDSYKNIQYF
once	TRBV18	.	TRBJ1-6	TGTGCCAGCTCACCGGAGGGTAATTCACCCCTCCACTTT	CASSPEGNSPLHF
.	TRBV20-1	.	TRBJ2-1	TGCAGTGCTATGGGCAACCTGGGACTTCAGTTAGACCTAAATTTC	CSAMGNLGLQLDLNF
.	TRBV7-7	.	TRBJ2-2	TGTGCTAGCACCCCCCTGACGGACCGAATTCTTTCCGGGGAGCTGTTTTTT	CASTPLTDRILSGELFF
.	TRBV12-3/TRBV12-4	TRBD1	TRBJ1-2	TGTGCCAGCACCCCGGCAGGGGGCTATGGCTACACCTTC	CASTPAGGYGYTF
.	TRBV2	.	TRBJ1-2	TGTGCCAGCAGTGGTGGACAGAACTATGGCTACACCTTC	CASSGGQNYGYTF
.	TRBV24-1	.	TRBJ2-7	TGTGCCACCAGTGCGGGCGCCGAGCAGTACTTC	CATSAGAEQYF
once	TRBV29-1	TRBD2	TRBJ2-3	TGCAGCGTTGAATATGGGGTGACTAGCGGGAGGGGAAATACGCAGTATTTT	CSVEYGVTSGRGNTQYF
.	TRBV4-2	TRBD1	TRBJ1-1	TGTGCCAGCAGCCAAGATCGGGCGGGGACAGGGAAATTTGAAGCTTTCTTT	CASSQDRAGTGKFEAFF
.	TRBV24-1	.	TRBJ1-5	TGTGCCACAGAAGCGTACGGCGCGGGGCCCCAGCATTTT	CATEAYGAGPQHF
once	TRBV7-9	TRBD2	TRBJ2-1	TGTGCCAGCAGCTTCGCGGGAGCGCGAGAGCAGTTCTTC	CASSFAGAREQFF
.	TRBV3-1	.	TRBJ2-1	TGTGCCAGCAGCCAGGCTAGCAATGAGCAGTTCTTC	CASSQASNEQFF
.	TRBV7-2	.	TRBJ2-7	TGTGCCAGCAGCTTACCGGCTTCCTACGAGCAGTACTTC	CASSLPASYEQYF
.	TRBV5-6	.	TRBJ1-1	TGTGCCAGCAGCTCAGGAGGGGTAGCTTTCTTT	CASSSGGVAFF
.	TRBV19	TRBD1	TRBJ2-5	TGTGCCAGTAGTACGCCTGGGGGACAGATGTACCAAGAGACCCAGTACTTC	CASSTPGGQMYQETQYF
.	TRBV13	TRBD1	TRBJ1-1	TGTGCCAGCAGCCCGGGACAGTCTATGAACACTGAAGCTTTCTTT	CASSPGQSMNTEAFF
.	TRBV29-1	.	TRBJ2-7	TGCAGCGTCATCGGGACTGCAACCTACGAGCAGTACTTC	CSVIGTATYEQYF
.	TRBV11-2	.	TRBJ2-4	TGTGCCAGCAGCCCTGAAACAAGGGGATATGGGGCCAAAAACATTCAGTACTTC	CASSPETRGYGAKNIQYF
once	TRBV29-1	TRBD2	TRBJ2-2	TGCAGCGTTGAACGGGGGGGGACCGGGGAGCTGTTTTTT	CSVERGGTGELFF
.	TRBV27	.	TRBJ2-7	TGTGCCAGCACCATAGGGGGGACACAGTACTTC	CASTIGGTQYF
.	TRBV4-1	TRBD1	TRBJ2-1	TGCGCCAGCAGCCAAGAGGGGACAGGGGGAGGTAATGAGCAGTTCTTC	CASSQEGTGGGNEQFF
.	TRBV29-1	.	TRBJ1-2	TGCAGCGTTGAAGACCAGTTTAAAGACCTTTATGGCTACACCTTC	CSVEDQFKDLYGYTF
.	TRBV7-9	TRBD1	TRBJ2-7	TGTGCCAGCAACAGACCGACAGGGTACTCCTACGAGCAGTACTTC	CASNRPTGYSYEQYF
.	TRBV5-1	.	TRBJ1-5	TGCGCCAGCAGCTTGGATCCGCGCTCGGGCAATCAGCCCCAGCATTTT	CASSLDPRSGNQPQHF
once	TRBV4-1	.	TRBJ1-1	TGCGCCAGCAGCCAAGTGAATATGAACACTGAAGCTTTCTTT	CASSQVNMNTEAFF
.	TRBV7-9	.	TRBJ2-1	TGTGCCAGCAGCTCGGGAGGGACAGGGCTGGTTTTGGATGAGCAGTTCTTC	CASSSGGTGLVLDEQFF
.	TRBV29-1	.	TRBJ2-3	TGCAGCGTTGATGGGGGGGCTAGCACAGATACGCAGTATTTT	CSVDGGASTDTQYF
once	TRBV28	.	TRBJ2-7	TGTGCCAGTATGAAACAGTTCCCGTACCTCTGGGAGCAGTACTTC	CASMKQFPYLWEQYF
.	TRBV7-9	TRBD1	TRBJ1-5	TGTGCCAGCAGCCGAGCGGGACAGGGTGGCCAGCCCCAGCATTTT	CASSRAGQGGQPQHF
.	TRBV15	.	TRBJ2-5	TGTGCCACCAGCAGAGATTCGATCCGGCGGGGCATGGTCCAAGAGACCCAGTACTTC	CATSRDSIRRGMVQETQYF
.	TRBV7-3	.	TRBJ2-3	TGTGCCAGCAGCTCAGGGGTTAGTGGGGCAGATACGCAGTATTTT	CASSSGVSGADTQYF
.	TRBV7-7	.	TRBJ2-3	TGTGCTAGCAGCTTAGGACCAGCCGGCACAGATACGCAGTATTTT	CASSLGPAGTDTQYF
.	TRBV4-1	.	TRBJ1-4	TGCGCCAGCAGCCATCGGGAAGCAACTAATGAAAAACTGTTTTTT	CASSHREATNEKLFF
.	TRBV11-2	.	TRBJ2-7	TGTGCCAGCACCTTAGTTCCCACTGGGGATCACTACGAGCAGTACTTC	CASTLVPTGDHYEQYF
few	TRBV7-8	TRBD2	TRBJ2-2	TGTGCCAGCAGCGCCGGGACTACGAACACCGGGGAGCTGTTTTTT	CASSAGTTNTGELFF
.	TRBV20-1	.	TRBJ2-1	TGCAGTGCAGGAGGGGACTCCGGAGAGGGTGAGCAGTTCTTC	CSAGGDSGEGEQFF
.	TRBV6-5	.	TRBJ1-5	TGTGCCAGCGGGTCCCTACCCCAGCATTTT	CASGSLPQHF
.	TRBV30	.	TRBJ2-7	TGTGCCTGGGCGACAGGCGAGCAGTACTTC	CAWATGEQYF
.	TRBV27	.	TRBJ2-7	TGTGCCAGCAGTTGGGGCAGGGATTACGAGCAGTACTTC	CASSWGRDYEQYF
.	TRBV7-6	TRBD2	TRBJ2-7	TGTGCCAGCAGCCGTCCGACTAGCGGGAGTAACGAGCAGTACTTC	CASSRPTSGSNEQYF
.	TRBV4-1	.	TRBJ1-1	TGCGCCAGCAGCCAGGAGGAAGGGATGAACACTGAAGCTTTCTTT	CASSQEEGMNTEAFF
.	TRBV2	.	TRBJ1-1	TGTGCCAAATGGTACCCCCCTGAAGCTTTCTTT	CAKWYPPEAFF